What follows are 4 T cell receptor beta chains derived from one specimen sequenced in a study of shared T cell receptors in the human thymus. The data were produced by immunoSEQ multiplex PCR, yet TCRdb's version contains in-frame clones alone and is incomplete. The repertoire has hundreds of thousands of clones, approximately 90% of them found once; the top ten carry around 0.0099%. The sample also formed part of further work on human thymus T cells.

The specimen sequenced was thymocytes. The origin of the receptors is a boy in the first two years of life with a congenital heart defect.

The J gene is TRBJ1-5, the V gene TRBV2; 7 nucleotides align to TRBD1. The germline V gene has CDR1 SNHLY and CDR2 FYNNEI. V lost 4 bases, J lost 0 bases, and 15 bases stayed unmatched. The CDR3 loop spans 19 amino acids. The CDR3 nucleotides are TGTGCCAGCAGTGGGAGCTGGGGGACAGACAAATATAGCAATCAGCCCCAGCATTTT. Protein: CASSGSWGTDKYSNQPQHF.

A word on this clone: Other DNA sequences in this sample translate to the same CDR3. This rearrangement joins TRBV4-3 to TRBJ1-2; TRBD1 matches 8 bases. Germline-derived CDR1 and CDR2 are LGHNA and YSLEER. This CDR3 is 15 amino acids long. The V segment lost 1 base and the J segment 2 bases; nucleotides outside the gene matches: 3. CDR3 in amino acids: CASSQGGQGNYGYTF. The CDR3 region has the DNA TGCGCCAGCAGCCAAGGTGGACAGGGAAACTATGGCTACACCTTC.

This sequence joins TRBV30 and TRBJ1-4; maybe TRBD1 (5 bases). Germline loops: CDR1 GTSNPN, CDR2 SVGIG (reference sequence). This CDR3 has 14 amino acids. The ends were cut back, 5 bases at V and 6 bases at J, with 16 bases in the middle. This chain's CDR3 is CAWSPTGLDEKLFF. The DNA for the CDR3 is TGTGCCTGGTCCCCCACAGGTCTGGATGAAAAACTGTTTTTT.

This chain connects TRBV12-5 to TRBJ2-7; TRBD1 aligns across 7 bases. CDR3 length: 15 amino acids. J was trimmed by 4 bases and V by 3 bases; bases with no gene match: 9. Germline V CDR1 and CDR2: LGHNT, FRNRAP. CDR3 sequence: CASGFPQGFAYEQYF. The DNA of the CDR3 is TGTGCTAGTGGTTTCCCACAGGGGTTCGCTTACGAGCAGTACTTC.